Listed below are T cell receptor beta chains from one sample, sequenced in a study of T cell responses to AZD1222 COVID-19 vaccine. TCRdb keeps only in-frame clones here, not all; method: immunoSEQ multiplex PCR. The sample carries approximately 50,000 clones, 85% to 90% recorded once. The source was peripheral blood, collected on day 0 of MenACWY control vaccination. All receptors derive from an adult in good health. CDR3s include the opening cysteine and the closing phenylalanine or tryptophan. The order of the fields is CDR3 DNA, CDR3 protein, clone size, V gene, D gene, J gene. D genes are given only for firm matches. Clone sizes are given selectively: once, few, many, or a class where the clone is expanded.

TGTGCCAGCAGGGGGACTAGCGGCCCCTACGAGCAGTACTTC,CASRGTSGPYEQYF,-,TRBV6-5,TRBD2,TRBJ2-7
TGTGCCAGCAGCTTAGGACAGGGTCCACTTAGCGAGCAGTACTTC,CASSLGQGPLSEQYF,-,TRBV7-8,TRBD1,TRBJ2-7
TGTGCCAGCAGCGCCCGGGGGCCGGGCTATGGCTACACCTTC,CASSARGPGYGYTF,-,TRBV5-6,-,TRBJ1-2
TGTGCCAGTAGTATGGCCCCCTCGAGCGATGGCTACACCTTC,CASSMAPSSDGYTF,-,TRBV19,-,TRBJ1-2
TGTGCCAGCAGCCCGAGGGGGCTGGGCTATGGCTACACCTTC,CASSPRGLGYGYTF,-,TRBV3-1/TRBV3-2,TRBD1,TRBJ1-2
TGTGCCAGCAGCTCGACCCATCAGCCCCAGCATTTT,CASSSTHQPQHF,-,TRBV7-9,-,TRBJ1-5
TGCGCCAGCAGCTTGGCCGGTGGAGTTGAAGCTTTCTTT,CASSLAGGVEAFF,-,TRBV5-1,-,TRBJ1-1
TGTGCCAGCAGCCAACGGGGGTCCGGGAATCAGCCCCAGCATTTT,CASSQRGSGNQPQHF,-,TRBV6-2/TRBV6-3,-,TRBJ1-5
TGTGCCTGGAGTTCGGGGGCCTCCTACGAGCAGTACTTC,CAWSSGASYEQYF,-,TRBV30,-,TRBJ2-7
TGTGCCAGCAGCCAGCCCGGACAGCTGAACACTGAAGCTTTCTTT,CASSQPGQLNTEAFF,-,TRBV4-2,-,TRBJ1-1
TGCGCCAGCAGCGAGAGGGCAATCTCAGGGTACAATGAGCAGTTCTTC,CASSERAISGYNEQFF,-,TRBV5-1,-,TRBJ2-1
TGTGCCAGTAGGAAAATGCAGGGAACTGGAAACACCATATATTTT,CASRKMQGTGNTIYF,-,TRBV19,-,TRBJ1-3
TGTGCCAGCAGCTTAGATCAGGGTTCTAGCGGGATCTCGCGAACAGATACGCAGTATTTT,CASSLDQGSSGISRTDTQYF,-,TRBV11-3,TRBD2,TRBJ2-3
TGTGCCAGCTCAACAGACAGGGGTAGCAATCAGCCCCAGCATTTT,CASSTDRGSNQPQHF,-,TRBV18,TRBD1,TRBJ1-5
TGTGCCAGTAGTAATGGAGGCGGGCACCGGTATGGCTACACCTTC,CASSNGGGHRYGYTF,-,TRBV19,-,TRBJ1-2
TGTGCCAGCAGCTTGTTCAACGAAGGGGGCGTCTATGGTTACACCTTC,CASSLFNEGGVYGYTF,-,TRBV5-6,TRBD1,TRBJ1-2
TGTGCCTGGAGTGTTTCCGCGAACTATGGCTACACCTTC,CAWSVSANYGYTF,-,TRBV30,-,TRBJ1-2
TGTGCCAGCAGCCAAGATCTTCCGGCGGTGGAAGAAAAACTGTTTTTT,CASSQDLPAVEEKLFF,-,TRBV14,-,TRBJ1-4
TGTGCCAGCAGCATGACTAGCGGGAGAAGAACCGGGGAGCTGTTTTTT,CASSMTSGRRTGELFF,-,TRBV7-8,TRBD2,TRBJ2-2
TGTGCCAGCAGGCAGGGGGTGCACCTCGAGCAGTACTTC,CASRQGVHLEQYF,few,TRBV28,TRBD1,TRBJ2-7
TGCAGCGTTGATGGGGATGTGGAGACCCAGTACTTC,CSVDGDVETQYF,-,TRBV29-1,-,TRBJ2-5
TGTGCCAGCAGCTTAGCAGGTTCACCCCTCCACTTT,CASSLAGSPLHF,few,TRBV7-8,-,TRBJ1-6
TGTGCCAGCAGCTTGGCCGCGGGAGCGATCTACGAGCAGTACTTC,CASSLAAGAIYEQYF,once,TRBV7-9,TRBD2,TRBJ2-7
TGTGCCAGTAGCCGACAGGCGGGATCGCGAGAGACCCAGTACTTC,CASSRQAGSRETQYF,-,TRBV19,-,TRBJ2-5
TGTGCCTGGAGTGTACACAGGGGACAGGGGCTTAATTCACCCCTCCACTTT,CAWSVHRGQGLNSPLHF,-,TRBV30,TRBD1,TRBJ1-6
TGTGCCAGCAGCTTGAACGGATTGCAAGAGACCCAGTACTTC,CASSLNGLQETQYF,-,TRBV7-8,-,TRBJ2-5
TGTGCCAGCAGCTTGGACGGGACAGGGACGTACGAGCAGTACTTC,CASSLDGTGTYEQYF,once,TRBV5-8,TRBD1,TRBJ2-7
TGTGCCAGCTCACCACCGTCCAGCGACTACACAGATACGCAGTATTTT,CASSPPSSDYTDTQYF,-,TRBV18,-,TRBJ2-3